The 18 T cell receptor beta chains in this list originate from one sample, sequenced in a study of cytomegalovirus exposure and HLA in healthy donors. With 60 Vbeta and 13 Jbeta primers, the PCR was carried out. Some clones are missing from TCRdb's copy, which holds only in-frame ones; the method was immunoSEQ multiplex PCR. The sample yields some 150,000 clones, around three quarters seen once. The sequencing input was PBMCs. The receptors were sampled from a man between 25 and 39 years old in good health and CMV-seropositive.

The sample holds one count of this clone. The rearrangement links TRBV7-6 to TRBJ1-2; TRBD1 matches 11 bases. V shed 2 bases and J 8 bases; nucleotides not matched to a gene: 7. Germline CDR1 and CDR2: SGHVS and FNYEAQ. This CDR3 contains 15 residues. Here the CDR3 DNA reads TGTGCCAGCAGCTTACCCGGACAGGGGGCGGTGGGCTACACCTTC. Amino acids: CASSLPGQGAVGYTF.

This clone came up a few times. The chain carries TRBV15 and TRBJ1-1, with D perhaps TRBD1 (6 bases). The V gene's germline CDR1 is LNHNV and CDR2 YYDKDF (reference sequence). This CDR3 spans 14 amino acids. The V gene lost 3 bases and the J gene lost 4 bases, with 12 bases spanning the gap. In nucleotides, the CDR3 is TGTGCCACCAGCAGGGAGATAGGGGGCACTGAAGCTTTCTTT. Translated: CATSREIGGTEAFF.

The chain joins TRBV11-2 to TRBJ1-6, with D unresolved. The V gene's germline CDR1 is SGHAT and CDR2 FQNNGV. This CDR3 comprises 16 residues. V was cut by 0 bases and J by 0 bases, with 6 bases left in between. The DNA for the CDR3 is TGTGCCAGCAGCTTAGAGGGCAGCTCCTATAATTCACCCCTCCACTTT. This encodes CASSLEGSSYNSPLHF.

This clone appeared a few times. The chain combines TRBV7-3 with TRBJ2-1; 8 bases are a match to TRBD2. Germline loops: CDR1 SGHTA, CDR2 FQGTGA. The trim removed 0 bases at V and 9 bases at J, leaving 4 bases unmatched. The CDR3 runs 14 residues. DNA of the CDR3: TGTGCCAGCAGCTTAACGGGCGGGGGGACTGAGCAGTTCTTC. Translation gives CASSLTGGGTEQFF.

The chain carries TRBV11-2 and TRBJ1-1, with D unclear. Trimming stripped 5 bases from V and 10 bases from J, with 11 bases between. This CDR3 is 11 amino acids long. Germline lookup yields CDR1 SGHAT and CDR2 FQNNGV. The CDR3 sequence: CASSRPVRAFF. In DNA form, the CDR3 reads TGTGCCAGCAGCCGTCCAGTACGAGCTTTCTTT.

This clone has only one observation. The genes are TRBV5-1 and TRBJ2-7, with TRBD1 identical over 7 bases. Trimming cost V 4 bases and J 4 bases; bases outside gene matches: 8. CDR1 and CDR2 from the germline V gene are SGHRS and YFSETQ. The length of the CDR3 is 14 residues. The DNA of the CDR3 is TGCGCCAGCAGCCCCGGGACAGTGAATTACGAGCAGTACTTC. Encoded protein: CASSPGTVNYEQYF. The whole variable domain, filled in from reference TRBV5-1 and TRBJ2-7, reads KAGVTQTPRYLIKTRGQQVTLSCSPISGHRSVSWYQQTPGQGLQFLFEYFSETQRNKGNFPGRFSGRQFSNSRSEMNVSTLELGDSALYLCASSPGTVNYEQYFGPGTRLTVT.

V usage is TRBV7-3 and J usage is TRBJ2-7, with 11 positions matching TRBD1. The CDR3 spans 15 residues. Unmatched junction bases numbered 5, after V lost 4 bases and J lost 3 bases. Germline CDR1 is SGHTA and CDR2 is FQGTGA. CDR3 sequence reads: CASSYHGTGGYEQYF. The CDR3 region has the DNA TGTGCCAGCAGCTATCACGGGACAGGGGGCTACGAGCAGTACTTC.

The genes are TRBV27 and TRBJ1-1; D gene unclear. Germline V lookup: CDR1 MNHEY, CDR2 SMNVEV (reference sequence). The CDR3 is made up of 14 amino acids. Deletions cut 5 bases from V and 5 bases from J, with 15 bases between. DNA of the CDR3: TGTGCCAGCAGTGTCCGGGCCGCGGGGACTGAAGCTTTCTTT. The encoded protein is CASSVRAAGTEAFF.

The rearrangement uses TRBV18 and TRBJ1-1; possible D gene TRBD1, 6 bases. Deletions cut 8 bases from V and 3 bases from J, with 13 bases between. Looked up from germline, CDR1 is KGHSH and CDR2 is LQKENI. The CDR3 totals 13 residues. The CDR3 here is CASTRGWDTEAFF. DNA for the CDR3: TGTGCCAGCACCAGGGGATGGGACACTGAAGCTTTCTTT.

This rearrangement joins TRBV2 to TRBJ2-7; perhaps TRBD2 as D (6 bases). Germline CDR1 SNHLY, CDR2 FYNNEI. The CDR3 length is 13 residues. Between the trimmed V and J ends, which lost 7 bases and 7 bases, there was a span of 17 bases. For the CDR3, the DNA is TGTGCCAGCACGGGCAGGGAGCGGGTAGAGCAGTACTTC. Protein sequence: CASTGRERVEQYF.

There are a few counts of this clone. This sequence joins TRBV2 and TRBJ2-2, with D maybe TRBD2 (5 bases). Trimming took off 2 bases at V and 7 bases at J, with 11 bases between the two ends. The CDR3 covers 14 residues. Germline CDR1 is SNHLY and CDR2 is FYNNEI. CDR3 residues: CASSEWGASGELFF. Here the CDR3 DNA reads TGTGCCAGCAGTGAATGGGGAGCTAGCGGGGAGCTGTTTTTT.

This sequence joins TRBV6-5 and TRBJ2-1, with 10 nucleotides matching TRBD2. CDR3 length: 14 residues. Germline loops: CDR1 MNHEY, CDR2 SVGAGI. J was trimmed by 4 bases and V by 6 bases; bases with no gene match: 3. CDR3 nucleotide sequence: TGTGCCAGCAGGCAAGCGGGGGGGTACAATGAGCAGTTCTTC. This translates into CASRQAGGYNEQFF.

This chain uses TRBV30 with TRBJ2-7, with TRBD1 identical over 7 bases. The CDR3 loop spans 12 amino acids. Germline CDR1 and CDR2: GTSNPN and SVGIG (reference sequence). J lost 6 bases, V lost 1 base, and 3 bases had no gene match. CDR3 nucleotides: TGTGCCTGGAGTGAGGGACAGCCCGAGCAGTACTTC. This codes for CAWSEGQPEQYF.

CDR3 amino acids: CANAGTEGSGELFF. The CDR3, as DNA: TGTGCCAACGCCGGGACAGAAGGTTCCGGGGAGCTGTTTTTT. The gene calls are TRBV6-4 and TRBJ2-2; TRBD1 agrees at 7 bases. The CDR3 runs 14 residues. V shed 10 bases, J shed 6 bases, and the junction held 11 bases outside the gene matches. CDR1 is MRHNA, CDR2 SNTAGT, per germline.

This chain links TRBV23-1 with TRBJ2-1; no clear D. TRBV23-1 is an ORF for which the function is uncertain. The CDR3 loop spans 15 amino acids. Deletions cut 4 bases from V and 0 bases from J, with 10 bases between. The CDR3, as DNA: TGCGCCAGCAGTCTTAATATTAGCTCCTACAATGAGCAGTTCTTC. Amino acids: CASSLNISSYNEQFF.

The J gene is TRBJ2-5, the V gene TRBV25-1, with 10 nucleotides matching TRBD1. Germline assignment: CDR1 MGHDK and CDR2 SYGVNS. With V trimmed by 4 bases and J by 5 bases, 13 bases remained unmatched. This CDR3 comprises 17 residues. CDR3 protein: CASSAGQGLDKLETQYF. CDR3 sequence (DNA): TGTGCCAGCAGTGCGGGACAGGGGTTGGACAAATTGGAGACCCAGTACTTC.

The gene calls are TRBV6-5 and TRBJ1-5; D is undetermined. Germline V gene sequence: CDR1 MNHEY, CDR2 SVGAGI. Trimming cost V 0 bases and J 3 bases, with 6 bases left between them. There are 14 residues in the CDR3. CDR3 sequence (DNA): TGTGCCAGCAGTTACTCGCAGGACAATCAGCCCCAGCATTTT. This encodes CASSYSQDNQPQHF.

CDR3: CASSLGTGQEQYF. The DNA of the CDR3 is TGTGCCAGCAGTTTAGGGACAGGGCAAGAGCAGTACTTC. This chain connects TRBV27 to TRBJ2-7; 9 nucleotides align to TRBD1. Germline CDR1 reads MNHEY; CDR2 reads SMNVEV (reference sequence). The CDR3 loop spans 13 amino acids. After removal of 2 bases from V and 7 bases from J, the junction contained 3 bases not matched to a gene.